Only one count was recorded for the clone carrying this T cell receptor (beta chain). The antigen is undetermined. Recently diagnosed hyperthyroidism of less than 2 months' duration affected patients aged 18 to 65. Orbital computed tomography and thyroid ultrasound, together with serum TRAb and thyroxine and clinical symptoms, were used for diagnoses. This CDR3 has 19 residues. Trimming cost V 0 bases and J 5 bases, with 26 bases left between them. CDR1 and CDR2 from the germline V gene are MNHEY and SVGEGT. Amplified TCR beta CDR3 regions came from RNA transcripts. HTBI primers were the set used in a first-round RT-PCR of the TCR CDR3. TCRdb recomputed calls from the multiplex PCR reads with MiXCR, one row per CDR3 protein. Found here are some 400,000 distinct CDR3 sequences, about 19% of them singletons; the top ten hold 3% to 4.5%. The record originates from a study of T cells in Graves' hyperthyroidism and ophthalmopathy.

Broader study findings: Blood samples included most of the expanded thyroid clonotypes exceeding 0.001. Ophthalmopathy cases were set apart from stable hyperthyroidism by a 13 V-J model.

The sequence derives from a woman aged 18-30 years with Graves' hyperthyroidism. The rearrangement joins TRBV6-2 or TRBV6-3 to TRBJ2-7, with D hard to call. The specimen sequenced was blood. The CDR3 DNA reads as TGTGCCAGCAGTTACTCGAGATCCCGGCGGTCGTCGTTAAGGGACGAGCAGTACTTC. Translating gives CASSYSRSRRSSLRDEQYF.